This is a list of T cell receptor beta chains from one sample in a study of cytomegalovirus exposure and HLA in healthy donors. The assay was immunoSEQ multiplex PCR, and TCRdb's table has in-frame clones only and misses some. The repertoire shows some 130,000 clones; the top ten hold about 1.5%. The sample comprised PBMCs. Receptors were obtained from a woman between 35 and 50 years old in good health and CMV-seropositive. CDR3s include the opening cysteine and the closing phenylalanine or tryptophan. The order of the fields is CDR3 DNA, CDR3 protein, D gene, J gene, V gene. A D gene is named only where the DNA matches it firmly.

CDR3 DNA: TGTGCCATCAGTGCTGGTGGGCCTGGTGAAGCTTTCTTT
CDR3 protein: CAISAGGPGEAFF
D gene: .
J gene: TRBJ1-1
V gene: TRBV10-3

CDR3 DNA: TGCGCCAGCAGTTTTCCACCGACAGGACTTGCTGCCAAAAACATTCAGTACTTC
CDR3 protein: CASSFPPTGLAAKNIQYF
D gene: .
J gene: TRBJ2-4
V gene: TRBV10-2

CDR3 DNA: TGTGCCAGCAGCCCCGAGGGACAGGGTATCTACGAGCAGTACTTC
CDR3 protein: CASSPEGQGIYEQYF
D gene: .
J gene: TRBJ2-7
V gene: TRBV21-1

CDR3 DNA: TGTGCCTGGAGTGTGGGGCAGGGTCTTTATGAAAAACTGTTTTTT
CDR3 protein: CAWSVGQGLYEKLFF
D gene: .
J gene: TRBJ1-4
V gene: TRBV30

CDR3 DNA: TGTGCCAGCAGCTCAACAGGGCGCTACACTGAAGCTTTCTTT
CDR3 protein: CASSSTGRYTEAFF
D gene: .
J gene: TRBJ1-1
V gene: TRBV28

CDR3 DNA: TGCGCCAGCAGCTCGACTAGCGGGAGGCCCTACAATGAGCAGTTCTTC
CDR3 protein: CASSSTSGRPYNEQFF
D gene: TRBD2
J gene: TRBJ2-1
V gene: TRBV5-1

CDR3 DNA: TGTGCCAGCAGCGCCAGCGGGAGCAGTTACGAGCAGTACTTC
CDR3 protein: CASSASGSSYEQYF
D gene: TRBD2
J gene: TRBJ2-7
V gene: TRBV7-9

CDR3 DNA: TGTGCCAGCAGCCAAGATAGCGGGAGGGACTATGGCTACACCTTC
CDR3 protein: CASSQDSGRDYGYTF
D gene: .
J gene: TRBJ1-2
V gene: TRBV4-2

CDR3 DNA: TGCGCCAGCAGCTTGGCCCAGGGTGCCTACAATGAGCAGTTCTTC
CDR3 protein: CASSLAQGAYNEQFF
D gene: .
J gene: TRBJ2-1
V gene: TRBV5-1

CDR3 DNA: TGTGCCAGCAGTCCCCTAGCGGGAGGGCCGACAGATACGCAGTATTTT
CDR3 protein: CASSPLAGGPTDTQYF
D gene: TRBD2
J gene: TRBJ2-3
V gene: TRBV28

CDR3 DNA: TGTGCCAGCAGGCTGGGACTAGCGGGAGGGGAGCTGTTTTTT
CDR3 protein: CASRLGLAGGELFF
D gene: TRBD2
J gene: TRBJ2-2
V gene: TRBV2

CDR3 DNA: TGTGCCAGCAGCTCCGGGGGGGGCCCAATGTTGGGGGAAAAACTGTTTTTT
CDR3 protein: CASSSGGGPMLGEKLFF
D gene: .
J gene: TRBJ1-4
V gene: TRBV5-4

CDR3 DNA: TGTGCCAGCAGCCTGGGACGCGGGGGCTCCTACGAGCAGTACTTC
CDR3 protein: CASSLGRGGSYEQYF
D gene: TRBD2
J gene: TRBJ2-7
V gene: TRBV11-2

CDR3 DNA: TGCAGCGGAGACAGGGGTGGAGAGACCCAGTACTTC
CDR3 protein: CSGDRGGETQYF
D gene: TRBD1
J gene: TRBJ2-5
V gene: TRBV29-1

CDR3 DNA: TGTGCCAGCAGCGACAGGGGAGATCAGCCCCAGCATTTT
CDR3 protein: CASSDRGDQPQHF
D gene: TRBD1
J gene: TRBJ1-5
V gene: TRBV2

CDR3 DNA: TGTGCCATCAGTGACAGTGTCGCTAGCGGGAGCCCTAGCACAGATACGCAGTATTTT
CDR3 protein: CAISDSVASGSPSTDTQYF
D gene: TRBD2
J gene: TRBJ2-3
V gene: TRBV10-3

CDR3 DNA: TGTGCCAGTAGTGAGAACAGGGGGCGCGGCGGCTACACCTTC
CDR3 protein: CASSENRGRGGYTF
D gene: TRBD1
J gene: TRBJ1-2
V gene: TRBV19

CDR3 DNA: TGTGCCAGCAGTATAACCGGGACTAGCGGGAGGATCACCTACGAGCAGTACTTC
CDR3 protein: CASSITGTSGRITYEQYF
D gene: TRBD2
J gene: TRBJ2-7
V gene: TRBV13

CDR3 DNA: TGTGCCAGCTCACCACGCGACAGGGCCAACTACGAGCAGTACTTC
CDR3 protein: CASSPRDRANYEQYF
D gene: TRBD1
J gene: TRBJ2-7
V gene: TRBV18

CDR3 DNA: TGCGCCAGCAGCCGCGGGACAGGGGAAGGCTACGAGCAGTACTTC
CDR3 protein: CASSRGTGEGYEQYF
D gene: TRBD1
J gene: TRBJ2-7
V gene: TRBV4-3

CDR3 DNA: TGTGCCAGCAGCTTAGGCACAGTCCTTTCCTACGAGCAGTACTTC
CDR3 protein: CASSLGTVLSYEQYF
D gene: .
J gene: TRBJ2-7
V gene: TRBV7-2

CDR3 DNA: TGTGCCAGCAGCTTAGGTACACTAGAGCAGTTCTTC
CDR3 protein: CASSLGTLEQFF
D gene: .
J gene: TRBJ2-1
V gene: TRBV7-9

CDR3 DNA: TGTGCCACCAGCAGAGATCGGACAGCAAACTACGAGCAGTACTTC
CDR3 protein: CATSRDRTANYEQYF
D gene: .
J gene: TRBJ2-7
V gene: TRBV15

CDR3 DNA: TGCGCCAGCAGCTTGGGTGGGACAGAAAGTCCACCCCTCCACTTT
CDR3 protein: CASSLGGTESPPLHF
D gene: TRBD1
J gene: TRBJ1-6
V gene: TRBV5-1

CDR3 DNA: TGTGCCATCAGTGTCCGGGTAGCCGATTACGAGCAGTACTTC
CDR3 protein: CAISVRVADYEQYF
D gene: .
J gene: TRBJ2-7
V gene: TRBV10-3

CDR3 DNA: TGTGCCAGCAGCCCCCCCAGGGTAGCGGGAGGGAGCGAGCAGTTCTTC
CDR3 protein: CASSPPRVAGGSEQFF
D gene: TRBD2
J gene: TRBJ2-1
V gene: TRBV9

CDR3 DNA: TGTGCCAGTAGTACGCTCGACAGGGGGCGGACTGAAGCTTTCTTT
CDR3 protein: CASSTLDRGRTEAFF
D gene: TRBD1
J gene: TRBJ1-1
V gene: TRBV19

CDR3 DNA: TGTGCTAGTGGCAGAGACACACCACCAGGAAACACCATATATTTT
CDR3 protein: CASGRDTPPGNTIYF
D gene: .
J gene: TRBJ1-3
V gene: TRBV12-5

CDR3 DNA: TGTGCCAGCAGCTTGGGTGGTGGTCGGAGGCGAAACACCATATATTTT
CDR3 protein: CASSLGGGRRRNTIYF
D gene: .
J gene: TRBJ1-3
V gene: TRBV5-6

CDR3 DNA: TGTGCCAGCAGCCTCTACAGGTACAATCAGCCCCAGCATTTT
CDR3 protein: CASSLYRYNQPQHF
D gene: .
J gene: TRBJ1-5
V gene: TRBV6-5

CDR3 DNA: TGTGCCAGCAGTACCCGGACAGGGGGCGTAGATATAAATGAGCAGTTCTTC
CDR3 protein: CASSTRTGGVDINEQFF
D gene: TRBD1
J gene: TRBJ2-1
V gene: TRBV28

CDR3 DNA: TGTGCCAGCACCCCCGCTGCGTTGGACTATGGCTACACCTTC
CDR3 protein: CASTPAALDYGYTF
D gene: .
J gene: TRBJ1-2
V gene: TRBV28

CDR3 DNA: TGCAGCGTTCAGGGACAGGCCTACGAGCAGTACTTC
CDR3 protein: CSVQGQAYEQYF
D gene: TRBD1
J gene: TRBJ2-7
V gene: TRBV29-1

CDR3 DNA: TGTGCCAGTACGGATGACAGTTACACTGAAGCTTTCTTT
CDR3 protein: CASTDDSYTEAFF
D gene: .
J gene: TRBJ1-1
V gene: TRBV19

CDR3 DNA: TGTGCCAGCAGCGGAGGGAATTTAAACACTGAAGCTTTCTTT
CDR3 protein: CASSGGNLNTEAFF
D gene: .
J gene: TRBJ1-1
V gene: TRBV9

CDR3 DNA: TGTGCCAGCAGCTCAACTAGCGGGAGCGGCCATGAGCAGTTCTTC
CDR3 protein: CASSSTSGSGHEQFF
D gene: TRBD2
J gene: TRBJ2-1
V gene: TRBV5-4

CDR3 DNA: TGTGCCTGGAGTGGGACTAGCGGGAACTCCTACGAGCAGTACTTC
CDR3 protein: CAWSGTSGNSYEQYF
D gene: TRBD2
J gene: TRBJ2-7
V gene: TRBV30

CDR3 DNA: TGCGCCAGCAGCCCCTCAGGGGGTGTTGATTCACCCCTCCACTTT
CDR3 protein: CASSPSGGVDSPLHF
D gene: TRBD1
J gene: TRBJ1-6
V gene: TRBV5-1

CDR3 DNA: TGCGCCAGCAGTCCGACAGGCACGACAGATACGCAGTATTTT
CDR3 protein: CASSPTGTTDTQYF
D gene: .
J gene: TRBJ2-3
V gene: TRBV10-1

CDR3 DNA: TGTGCCAGTAGTATCGGCCCCACGGGGAATCAGCCCCAGCATTTT
CDR3 protein: CASSIGPTGNQPQHF
D gene: .
J gene: TRBJ1-5
V gene: TRBV19

CDR3 DNA: TGTGCCAGCAGATTCGAGGGGGGGAAGGGGTTTGGGCGCTACAATGAGCAGTTCTTC
CDR3 protein: CASRFEGGKGFGRYNEQFF
D gene: .
J gene: TRBJ2-1
V gene: TRBV7-6

CDR3 DNA: TGTGCCAGCAGCCCGAGCGGGAGGGCCGCAGACACCGGGGAGCTGTTTTTT
CDR3 protein: CASSPSGRAADTGELFF
D gene: TRBD2
J gene: TRBJ2-2
V gene: TRBV13

CDR3 DNA: TGTGCCAGCAGCCCAAAAGGACAGGGGCGCAGGAGCTCTGGAAACACCATATATTTT
CDR3 protein: CASSPKGQGRRSSGNTIYF
D gene: TRBD1
J gene: TRBJ1-3
V gene: TRBV7-8

CDR3 DNA: TGTGCCAGCAGCAAGATAGGACAGCTGAACACTGAAGCTTTCTTT
CDR3 protein: CASSKIGQLNTEAFF
D gene: .
J gene: TRBJ1-1
V gene: TRBV7-2

CDR3 DNA: TGTGCCAGCAGCTTAGGTTTAGGCGGGAAGCAGTACTTC
CDR3 protein: CASSLGLGGKQYF
D gene: .
J gene: TRBJ2-5
V gene: TRBV7-3

CDR3 DNA: TGTGCCAGCAGCTCCGGGACAAGACCCTACGAGCAGTACTTC
CDR3 protein: CASSSGTRPYEQYF
D gene: .
J gene: TRBJ2-7
V gene: TRBV5-6

CDR3 DNA: TGTGCCAGGGCGGGGGGTCCCGGGGCCAACGTCCTGACTTTC
CDR3 protein: CARAGGPGANVLTF
D gene: TRBD2
J gene: TRBJ2-6
V gene: TRBV2

CDR3 DNA: TGTGCCAGCAGCCCCACTAGCGGAGAGACCCAGTACTTC
CDR3 protein: CASSPTSGETQYF
D gene: TRBD2
J gene: TRBJ2-5
V gene: TRBV13

CDR3 DNA: TGCGCCAGCAGCGACACAGGGAACACTGAAGCTTTCTTT
CDR3 protein: CASSDTGNTEAFF
D gene: .
J gene: TRBJ1-1
V gene: TRBV5-1

CDR3 DNA: TGTGCCATCAGGAAGGGACAGGAGACCTCCTACGAGCAGTACTTC
CDR3 protein: CAIRKGQETSYEQYF
D gene: TRBD1
J gene: TRBJ2-7
V gene: TRBV10-3

CDR3 DNA: TGCGCCAGCAGCTTGGGACTAGTGGGGGAGACCCAGTACTTC
CDR3 protein: CASSLGLVGETQYF
D gene: .
J gene: TRBJ2-5
V gene: TRBV5-1

CDR3 DNA: TGCAGCGTTGGCCCACTCCGCAGGGGATTGGGTTCTGAAGCTTTCTTT
CDR3 protein: CSVGPLRRGLGSEAFF
D gene: .
J gene: TRBJ1-1
V gene: TRBV29-1

CDR3 DNA: TGTGCCAGTAGTACGGGACAGGGGATTGGCACCGGGGAGCTGTTTTTT
CDR3 protein: CASSTGQGIGTGELFF
D gene: TRBD1
J gene: TRBJ2-2
V gene: TRBV19

CDR3 DNA: TGTGCCAGCAGCCAAGATCGGGTGAGCTCCTACGAGCAGTACTTC
CDR3 protein: CASSQDRVSSYEQYF
D gene: .
J gene: TRBJ2-7
V gene: TRBV4-2

CDR3 DNA: TGTGCCAGCACTATAGGGACTAGCGGGAATTCGCAGTATTTT
CDR3 protein: CASTIGTSGNSQYF
D gene: TRBD2
J gene: TRBJ2-3
V gene: TRBV2